The TCR beta chain described here comes from a study of immune heterogeneity within non-small cell lung tumors. Looking at the study overall: A few squamous cell carcinomas, 9 to 10 non-squamous carcinomas and 1 not otherwise specified made up the tumors. General study points: The high-frequency T-cell receptor beta clonotypes mostly did not match up between individual patients. Dominant CDR3 beta clonotypes repeated across a patient's tumor loci, while different loci held unique high-frequency clones.

This clonotype was found many times. The antigen is unknown. Template material for each sample was 550 to 700 ng of bulk tumor genomic DNA. Every primary tumor yielded several biopsies, spaced far apart, that were taken during surgery. Enrolled individuals presented with untreated, newly diagnosed non-small cell lung cancer and received curative surgery. Each donor was a newly diagnosed non-small cell lung cancer patient undergoing surgery with curative intent. For the TCR beta CDR3, multiplex PCR with 32 V and 13 J primers performed the amplification. TCRdb redid the calling of the multiplex PCR reads with MiXCR, one entry per CDR3 protein. The table shows tens of thousands of distinct CDR3 sequences, with 25% to 35% occurring only once. The clonotype originates from a man aged 40-49 years with non-small cell lung cancer. The sample consisted of lung tumor tissue.

CDR3 sequence (DNA): TGTGCCTGGAGTAAAGGAAGGGGCTATGGCTACACCTTC. This codes for CAWSKGRGYGYTF. The gene calls are TRBV30 and TRBJ1-2; weak D call: TRBD1 (5 bases). V was pared by 2 bases and J by 4 bases, with 11 bases between. Germline loops: CDR1 GTSNPN, CDR2 SVGIG (reference sequence). CDR3 length equals 13 residues.